What follows are 21 T cell receptor beta chains derived from one specimen sequenced in a study of somatic mutations in cytotoxic T cells in rheumatoid arthritis. Assay used: immunoSEQ multiplex PCR; TCRdb lists only in-frame clones, some missing. The table lists approximately 3,500 clones, 80% to 85% of them singletons. Specimen: CD8+ T cells sorted from blood. These receptors were collected from a man aged 50 to 60 with rheumatoid arthritis.

The chain couples TRBV19 to TRBJ2-1, with TRBD2 identical over 12 bases. This CDR3 comprises 19 residues. The V and J ends lost 9 bases and 9 bases, in that order; junction bases with no gene match: 24. Germline V gene lookup returns CDR1 LNHDA and CDR2 SQIVND (reference sequence). As DNA, the CDR3 is TGTGCCAGACCCCGCCCCGAGGGAACCCTTCTAGCGGGAGGGGGTGAGCAGTTCTTC. It yields the protein CARPRPEGTLLAGGGEQFF.

The chain couples TRBV6-5 to TRBJ2-3; 9 bases are shared with TRBD2. Germline V gene sequence: CDR1 MNHEY, CDR2 SVGAGI. Unmatched junction bases numbered 1, after V lost 5 bases and J lost 4 bases. CDR3 length: 13 amino acids. The CDR3 spells CASSIAGADTQYF. Here the CDR3 DNA reads TGTGCCAGCAGTATAGCGGGAGCAGATACGCAGTATTTT.

The chain couples TRBV10-2 to TRBJ1-1, with 7 positions matching TRBD1. The ends lost 6 bases at V and 4 bases at J; junction bases unmatched: 5. The CDR3 totals 13 residues. The germline gives CDR1 WSHSY, CDR2 SAAADI. The CDR3 DNA is TGCGCCAGCAGGCTTCACAGGGGCACTGAAGCTTTCTTT. This gives the protein CASRLHRGTEAFF.

This clone was found once. The J gene is TRBJ2-3, the V gene TRBV11-2; TRBD2 matches at 7 bases. With V trimmed by 5 bases and J by 4 bases, 12 bases remained unmatched. The CDR3 contains 16 residues. Germline CDR1 is SGHAT and CDR2 is FQNNGV. CDR3 DNA sequence: TGTGCCAGCAGCCGTTGGGGCGGGAGTGCGGCAGATACGCAGTATTTT. This gives the protein CASSRWGGSAADTQYF.

The chain uses TRBV4-1 and TRBJ1-1, with D unresolved. V dropped 5 bases and J dropped 1 base, with 11 bases sitting between them. Germline V gives CDR1 MGHRA, CDR2 YSYEKL. This CDR3 has 14 residues. CDR3 coding DNA: TGCGCCAGCAGCTACCCGCACGGGAACACTGAAGCTTTCTTT. It encodes CASSYPHGNTEAFF.

The CDR3 DNA reads as TGTGCCAGCAGTGCCGGGGGGTCCTACAATGAGCAGTTCTTC. It is translated as CASSAGGSYNEQFF. V usage is TRBV27 and J usage is TRBJ2-1, with 7 bases lining up with TRBD2. After removal of 5 bases from V and 1 base from J, the junction contained 2 bases not matched to a gene. Germline assignment: CDR1 MNHEY and CDR2 SMNVEV (reference sequence). This CDR3 contains 14 residues.

This clone has more than one count but fewer than ten. This chain joins TRBV11-3 and TRBJ2-7, with 7 bases aligning to TRBD2. Germline-derived CDR1 and CDR2 are SGHNT and YENEEA. The CDR3 length is 16 residues. The J segment lost 0 bases and the V segment lost 5 bases, leaving 10 bases of the junction unmatched. CDR3 protein: CASSKRGGWHSYEQYF. The CDR3 nucleotides are TGTGCCAGCAGCAAGAGGGGAGGGTGGCACTCCTACGAGCAGTACTTC.

The V gene is TRBV10-3, the J gene TRBJ2-5; 9 bases are a match to TRBD1. CDR3 length equals 14 residues. Germline V gene data show CDR1 as ENHRY and CDR2 as SYGVKD. The V gene end was trimmed by 5 bases and the J gene end by 4 bases; junction bases not matched to a gene: 5. The CDR3 nucleotides are TGTGCCATCAGTTCCGGGACAGGGCGAGAGACCCAGTACTTC. The encoded protein is CAISSGTGRETQYF.

The gene calls are TRBV29-1 and TRBJ1-2; 8 bases are a match to TRBD1. V dropped 6 bases and J dropped 4; count of bases not matched to a gene: 10. Germline CDR1 is SQVTM and CDR2 is ANQGSEA. CDR3 length: 14 residues. CDR3 residues: CSVQAGTGFYGYTF. CDR3 nucleotide sequence: TGCAGCGTCCAGGCCGGGACAGGATTCTATGGCTACACCTTC.

V and J are TRBV5-6 and TRBJ1-3; D is possibly TRBD1 (6 bases). CDR3 length: 13 residues. Between the trimmed V and J ends, which lost 1 base and 4 bases, there was a span of 6 bases. The germline gives CDR1 SGHDT, CDR2 YYEEEE. The CDR3 sequence is CASSLTGGNTIYF. The CDR3 DNA reads TGTGCCAGCAGCTTGACAGGGGGAAACACCATATATTTT.

V is TRBV4-2 and J is TRBJ2-5, with 11 positions matching TRBD2. Germline loops: CDR1 LGHNA, CDR2 YNFKEQ. The CDR3 consists of 20 residues. Unmatched junction bases numbered 12, after V lost 0 bases and J lost 0 bases. In DNA form, the CDR3 reads TGTGCCAGCAGCCAAGAGATAGGACTAGCGGGCCGCGAGAACCAAGAGACCCAGTACTTC. Encoded protein: CASSQEIGLAGRENQETQYF.

The chain has TRBV4-2 and TRBJ2-1, with TRBD2 matching over 11 bases. With V trimmed by 3 bases and J by 0 bases, 10 bases remained unmatched. This CDR3 has 19 amino acids. Germline CDR1 and CDR2: LGHNA and YNFKEQ. CDR3 residues: CASSHEGLAVTLSYNEQFF. The CDR3 nucleotides are TGTGCCAGCAGCCACGAGGGACTAGCGGTCACCCTCTCCTACAATGAGCAGTTCTTC.

The gene calls are TRBV10-3 and TRBJ2-3; D may be TRBD2 (6 bases). V dropped 4 bases and J dropped 0 bases, with 8 bases sitting between them. Looked up from germline, CDR1 is ENHRY and CDR2 is SYGVKD. This CDR3 region has 14 residues. The CDR3, as DNA: TGTGCCATCAGTGGCGGGACTAGCACAGATACGCAGTATTTT. It is translated as CAISGGTSTDTQYF.

The J gene is TRBJ1-3, the V gene TRBV7-6, with a weak D call TRBD1 (5 bases). The V and J ends lost 4 bases and 5 bases respectively, with 6 bases between them. CDR1 is SGHVS and CDR2 is FNYEAQ in the germline V gene. The CDR3 is 12 residues long. The CDR3 sequence is CASSSDRNTIYF. The DNA of the CDR3 is TGTGCCAGCAGCTCGGACAGAAACACCATATATTTT.

V usage is TRBV10-3 and J usage is TRBJ2-2, with D unclear. The CDR3 has 14 amino acids. The V end lost 2 bases, the J end lost 0 bases, and 4 bases lay between the germline ends. In germline, CDR1 is ENHRY, CDR2 SYGVKD. CDR3 in DNA: TGTGCCATCAGTGAGACAACGAACACCGGGGAGCTGTTTTTT. As protein: CAISETTNTGELFF.

V is TRBV7-9 and J is TRBJ1-2, with D uncertain. CDR3 size: 12 residues. Germline V gene lookup returns CDR1 SEHNR and CDR2 FQNEAQ (reference sequence). V was cut by 3 bases and J by 3 bases, with 5 bases left in between. This CDR3 is CASSLRDYGYTF. In nucleotides, the CDR3 is TGTGCCAGCAGCTTGAGGGACTATGGCTACACCTTC.

V and J are TRBV30 and TRBJ1-1; D unresolved. CDR1 is GTSNPN and CDR2 is SVGIG in the germline V gene (reference sequence). CDR3 length: 13 amino acids. Trimming removed 0 bases from V and 6 bases from J, with 11 bases in between. Here the CDR3 reads CAWSVSGRAEAFF. CDR3 nucleotides: TGTGCCTGGAGTGTATCGGGGAGGGCTGAAGCTTTCTTT.

A few counts support this clone. The V and J genes are TRBV6-5 and TRBJ2-2; 10 bases align to TRBD1. CDR1 MNHEY and CDR2 SVGAGI come from the germline V gene. V was pared by 8 bases and J by 3 bases, with 0 bases of the junction left unmatched. The CDR3 covers 13 residues. The CDR3 loop is CASGTGDTGELFF. The CDR3 DNA is TGTGCCAGCGGGACAGGGGACACCGGGGAGCTGTTTTTT.

The chain links TRBV27 to TRBJ2-7; 8 bases line up with TRBD2. V lost 8 bases to trimming and J lost 3 bases; unmatched junction nucleotides: 12. Germline V gene sequence: CDR1 MNHEY, CDR2 SMNVEV (reference sequence). This CDR3 has 15 residues. CDR3 DNA: TGTGCCAGCCGAACGGGGCTAGCGGGCCTCTACGAGCAGTACTTC. Its translation: CASRTGLAGLYEQYF.

The chain couples TRBV6-4 to TRBJ2-7; D might be TRBD1 (6 bases). Trimming stripped 6 bases from V and 3 bases from J, with 18 bases between. CDR1 is MRHNA, CDR2 SNTAGT, per germline. The CDR3 contains 15 residues. The CDR3 DNA is TGTGCCAGCAGCGAGAATCCAGGGGAGAACTACGAGCAGTACTTC. Encoded protein: CASSENPGENYEQYF.

This clone has just one count. The chain is built from TRBV4-1 and TRBJ2-5; D is ambiguous. Trimming cost V 4 bases and J 2 bases, with 20 bases left between them. CDR1 and CDR2 from the germline V gene are MGHRA and YSYEKL. The CDR3 extends over 17 amino acids. CDR3 nucleotide sequence: TGCGCCAGCAGCCCCTATCTCGAACAGTCGATACAAGAGACCCAGTACTTC. Its translation: CASSPYLEQSIQETQYF.